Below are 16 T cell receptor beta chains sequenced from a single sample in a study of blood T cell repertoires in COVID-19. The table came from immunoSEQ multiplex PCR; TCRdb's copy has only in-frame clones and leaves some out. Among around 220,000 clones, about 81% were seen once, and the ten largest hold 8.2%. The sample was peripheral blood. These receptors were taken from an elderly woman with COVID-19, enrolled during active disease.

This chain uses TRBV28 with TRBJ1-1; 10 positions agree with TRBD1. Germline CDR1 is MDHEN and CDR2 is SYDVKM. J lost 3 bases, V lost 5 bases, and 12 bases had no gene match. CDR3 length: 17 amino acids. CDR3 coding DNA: TGTGCCAGCAGTGGAGACAGGGGGCGTCTAAGTGACACTGAAGCTTTCTTT. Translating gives CASSGDRGRLSDTEAFF.

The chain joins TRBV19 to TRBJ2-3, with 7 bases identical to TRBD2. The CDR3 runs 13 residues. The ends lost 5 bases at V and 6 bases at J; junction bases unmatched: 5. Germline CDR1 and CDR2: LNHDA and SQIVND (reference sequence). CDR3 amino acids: CASSLERGDTQYF. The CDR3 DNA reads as TGTGCCAGTAGTCTCGAGCGGGGCGATACGCAGTATTTT.

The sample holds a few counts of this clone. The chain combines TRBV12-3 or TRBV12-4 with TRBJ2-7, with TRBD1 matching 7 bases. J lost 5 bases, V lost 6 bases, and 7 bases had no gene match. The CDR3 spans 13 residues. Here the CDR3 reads CASSGTELNEQYF. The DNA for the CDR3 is TGTGCCAGCAGCGGGACAGAACTTAACGAGCAGTACTTC.

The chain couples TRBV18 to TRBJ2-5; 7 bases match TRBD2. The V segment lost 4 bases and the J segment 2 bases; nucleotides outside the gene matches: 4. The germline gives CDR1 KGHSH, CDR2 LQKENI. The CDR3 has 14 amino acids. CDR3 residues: CASSLTSDQETQYF. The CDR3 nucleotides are TGTGCCAGCTCACTTACTAGCGATCAAGAGACCCAGTACTTC.

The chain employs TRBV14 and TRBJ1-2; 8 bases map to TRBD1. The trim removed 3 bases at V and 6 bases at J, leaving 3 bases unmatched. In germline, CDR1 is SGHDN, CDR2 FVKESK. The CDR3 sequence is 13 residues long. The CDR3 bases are TGTGCCAGCAGCCAGTTGACAGGGGATGGCTACACCTTC. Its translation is CASSQLTGDGYTF.

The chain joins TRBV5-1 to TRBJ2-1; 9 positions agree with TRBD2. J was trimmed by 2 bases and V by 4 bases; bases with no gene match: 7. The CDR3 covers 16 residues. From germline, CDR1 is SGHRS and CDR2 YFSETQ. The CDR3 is CASSKIAGEPYNEQFF. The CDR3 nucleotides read TGCGCCAGCAGCAAAATAGCGGGAGAACCCTACAATGAGCAGTTCTTC.

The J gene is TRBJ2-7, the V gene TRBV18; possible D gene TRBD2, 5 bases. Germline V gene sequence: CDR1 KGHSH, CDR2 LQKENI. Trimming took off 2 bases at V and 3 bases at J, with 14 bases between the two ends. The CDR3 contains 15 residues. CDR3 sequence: CASSPAGTGSYEQYF. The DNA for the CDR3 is TGTGCCAGCTCACCAGCCGGCACGGGGAGCTACGAGCAGTACTTC.

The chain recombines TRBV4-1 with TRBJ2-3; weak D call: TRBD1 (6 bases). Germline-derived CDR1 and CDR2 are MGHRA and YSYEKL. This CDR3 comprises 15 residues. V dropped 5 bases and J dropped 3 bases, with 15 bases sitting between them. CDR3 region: CASSSEGVRTDTQYF. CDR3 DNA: TGCGCCAGCAGCTCCGAGGGGGTCCGTACAGATACGCAGTATTTT.

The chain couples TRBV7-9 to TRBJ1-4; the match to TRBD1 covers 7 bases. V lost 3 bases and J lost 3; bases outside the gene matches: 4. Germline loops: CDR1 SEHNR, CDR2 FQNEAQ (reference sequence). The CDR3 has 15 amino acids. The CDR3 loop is CASSFGQAPNEKLFF. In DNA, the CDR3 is TGTGCCAGCAGCTTCGGACAGGCCCCTAATGAAAAACTGTTTTTT.

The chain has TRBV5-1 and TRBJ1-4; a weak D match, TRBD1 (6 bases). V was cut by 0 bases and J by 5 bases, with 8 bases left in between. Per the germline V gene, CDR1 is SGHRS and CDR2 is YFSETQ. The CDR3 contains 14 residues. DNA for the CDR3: TGCGCCAGCAGCTTGGCGGGGGGCAATGAAAAACTGTTTTTT. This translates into CASSLAGGNEKLFF. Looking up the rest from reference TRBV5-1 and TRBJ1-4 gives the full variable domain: KAGVTQTPRYLIKTRGQQVTLSCSPISGHRSVSWYQQTPGQGLQFLFEYFSETQRNKGNFPGRFSGRQFSNSRSEMNVSTLELGDSALYLCASSLAGGNEKLFFGSGTQLSVL.

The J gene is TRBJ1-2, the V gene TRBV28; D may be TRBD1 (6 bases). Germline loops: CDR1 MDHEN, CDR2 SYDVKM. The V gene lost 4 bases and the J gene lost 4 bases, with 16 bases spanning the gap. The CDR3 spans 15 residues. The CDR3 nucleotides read TGTGCCAGCAGTTCAATGGCAGGGGCTACCTATGGCTACACCTTC. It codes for CASSSMAGATYGYTF.

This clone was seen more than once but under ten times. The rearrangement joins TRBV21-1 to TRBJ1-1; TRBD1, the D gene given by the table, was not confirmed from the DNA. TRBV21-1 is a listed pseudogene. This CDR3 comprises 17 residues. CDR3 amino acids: CAAATPGQGKMNTEAFF. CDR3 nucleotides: TGTGCAGCAGCAACACCGGGACAGGGGAAGATGAACACTGAAGCTTTCTTT.

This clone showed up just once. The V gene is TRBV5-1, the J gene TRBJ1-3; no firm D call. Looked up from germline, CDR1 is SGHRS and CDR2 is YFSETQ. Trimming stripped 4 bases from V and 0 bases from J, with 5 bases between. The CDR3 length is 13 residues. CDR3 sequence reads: CASSPFSGNTIYF. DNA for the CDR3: TGCGCCAGCAGCCCATTCTCTGGAAACACCATATATTTT.

CDR3 coding DNA: TGTGCCAGCAGCTTAAGTATAGTGGAGACCCAGTACTTC. Protein: CASSLSIVETQYF. The genes are TRBV7-9 and TRBJ2-5; no reliable D call. Germline assignment: CDR1 SEHNR and CDR2 FQNEAQ (reference sequence). The CDR3 sequence is 13 residues long. The germline V and J ends were trimmed by 2 bases and 5 bases, with 9 bases remaining between them.

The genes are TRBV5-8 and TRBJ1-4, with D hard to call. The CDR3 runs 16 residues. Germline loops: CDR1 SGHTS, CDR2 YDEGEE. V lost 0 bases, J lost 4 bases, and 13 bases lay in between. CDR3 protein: CASSLGVGSLNEKLFF. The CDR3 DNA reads TGTGCCAGCAGCTTGGGAGTCGGGAGCCTTAATGAAAAACTGTTTTTT.

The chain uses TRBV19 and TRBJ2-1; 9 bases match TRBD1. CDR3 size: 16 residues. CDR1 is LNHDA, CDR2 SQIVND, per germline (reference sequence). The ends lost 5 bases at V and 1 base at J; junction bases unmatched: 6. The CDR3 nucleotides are TGTGCCAGTAGTCCCGGGACAGGGAGGTCCTACAATGAGCAGTTCTTC. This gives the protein CASSPGTGRSYNEQFF.